Presented here are 27 T cell receptor beta chains from one specimen sequenced in a study of cytomegalovirus exposure and HLA in healthy donors. Profiled with immunoSEQ multiplex PCR; TCRdb holds only in-frame clones, not every one. The table includes 75,000 to 85,000 clones, more than 75% detected once. Sequencing used PBMCs. Receptors were obtained from a man aged 25-45 years in good health and CMV-seronegative.

CDR3: CASSEFNTGQGSNEQYF. The DNA for the CDR3 is TGTGCCAGCAGTGAGTTCAATACCGGACAGGGCTCGAACGAGCAGTACTTC. This chain uses TRBV6-4 with TRBJ2-7; 8 nucleotides line up with TRBD1. CDR3 length: 17 amino acids. Unmatched junction bases numbered 15, after V lost 3 bases and J lost 5 bases. Germline assignment: CDR1 MRHNA and CDR2 SNTAGT.

The chain joins TRBV19 to TRBJ1-2, with TRBD1 identical over 8 bases. This CDR3 has 16 amino acids. V was clipped by 4 bases and J by 2 bases; unmatched bases: 9. Germline lookup yields CDR1 LNHDA and CDR2 SQIVND (reference sequence). CDR3 DNA sequence: TGTGCCAGTAGTACCCCGGGACAGGCGCCCAACTATGGCTACACCTTC. As protein: CASSTPGQAPNYGYTF.

The chain carries TRBV6-1 and TRBJ1-4, with 9 bases identical to TRBD1. Germline V lookup: CDR1 MNHNS, CDR2 SASEGT. This CDR3 is 16 amino acids long. V trimming: 4 bases; J trimming: 7 bases; junction bases outside the gene matches: 10. CDR3 DNA: TGTGCCAGCAGTGTAACACCGGGACAGGGAAGTGAAAAACTGTTTTTT. Translated: CASSVTPGQGSEKLFF.

V is TRBV19 and J is TRBJ1-2, with D possibly being TRBD1 (5 bases). The CDR3 has 13 residues. CDR1 and CDR2 (germline): LNHDA, SQIVND (reference sequence). Trimming removed 4 bases from V and 8 bases from J, with 14 bases in between. CDR3 sequence: CASSKGRGRGYTF. The CDR3 DNA is TGTGCCAGTAGTAAAGGAAGGGGTCGAGGCTACACCTTC.

Here the CDR3 DNA reads TGCGCCAGCAGTCCGGCGGTGGGCTCTGGAAACACCATATATTTT. Its protein is CASSPAVGSGNTIYF. J is TRBJ1-3 and V is TRBV5-1, with D unresolved. This CDR3 spans 15 amino acids. Germline CDR1 is SGHRS and CDR2 is YFSETQ. V lost 5 bases and J lost 0, with 12 bases in between.

Only one count was recorded for this clone. This rearrangement joins TRBV5-1 to TRBJ1-1; 8 nucleotides align to TRBD1. Germline trimming cut 0 bases from V and 4 bases from J; bases unmatched to any gene: 2. Germline V gene data show CDR1 as SGHRS and CDR2 as YFSETQ. CDR3 size: 14 residues. In nucleotides, the CDR3 is TGCGCCAGCAGCTTGGAGGGACAGGTCACTGAAGCTTTCTTT. It translates to CASSLEGQVTEAFF.

This chain links TRBV25-1 with TRBJ2-5; D is uncertain. The CDR3 runs 13 residues. Germline V gene data show CDR1 as MGHDK and CDR2 as SYGVNS. Deletions cut 5 bases from V and 2 bases from J, with 9 bases between. DNA for the CDR3: TGTGCCAGCAGTTCCGACTTTCAAGAGACCCAGTACTTC. As protein: CASSSDFQETQYF.

The CDR3 sequence is CASSLSPVSYEQYF. The CDR3 coding sequence is TGTGCCAGCAGTTTATCCCCGGTCTCCTACGAGCAGTACTTC. The chain couples TRBV27 to TRBJ2-7, with D unclear. This CDR3 region has 14 residues. Deletions cut 0 bases from V and 0 bases from J, with 6 bases between. CDR1 and CDR2 (germline): MNHEY, SMNVEV (reference sequence).

The V call is TRBV10-1, the J call TRBJ2-3; TRBD2 matches 14 bases. There are 14 residues in the CDR3. Germline V gene lookup returns CDR1 WNHNN and CDR2 SYGVQD (reference sequence). The J segment lost 8 bases and the V segment lost 5 bases, leaving 3 bases of the junction unmatched. Here the CDR3 DNA reads TGCGCCAGCAGTCAGACTAGCGGGAGGGGTACGCAGTATTTT. Translation gives CASSQTSGRGTQYF.

The chain employs TRBV29-1 and TRBJ2-2, with TRBD1 identical over 7 bases. CDR1 is SQVTM and CDR2 is ANQGSEA in the germline V gene. V lost 6 bases, J lost 7 bases, and 11 bases stayed unmatched. The CDR3 loop spans 14 amino acids. The CDR3 region has the DNA TGCAGCGTCCCGACAGGGCGAGGTAGCGGGGAGCTGTTTTTT. This sequence encodes CSVPTGRGSGELFF.

The V gene is TRBV6-5, the J gene TRBJ2-2; 7 bases line up with TRBD1. Germline CDR1 MNHEY, CDR2 SVGAGI. J lost 6 bases, V lost 7 bases, and 5 bases had no gene match. The CDR3 runs 13 residues. For the CDR3, the DNA is TGTGCCAGCACCCCTGGGACAGCCGGGGAGCTGTTTTTT. This translates into CASTPGTAGELFF.

The rearrangement links TRBV7-2 to TRBJ2-7, with D perhaps TRBD1 (6 bases). With 2 bases removed from V and 2 bases from J, the gap between germline ends came to 16 bases. Germline V gives CDR1 SGHTA, CDR2 FQGNSA. The CDR3 loop spans 16 amino acids. In nucleotides, the CDR3 is TGTGCCAGCAGCTTAAGGGCCGGACAGCACACCTACGAGCAGTACTTC. Its translation: CASSLRAGQHTYEQYF.

This clone was seen a single time. CDR3 coding DNA: TGTGCCAGCAGTCCCCGACAGGGCGGTACCGGGGAGCTGTTTTTT. Translation: CASSPRQGGTGELFF. The rearrangement links TRBV6-1 to TRBJ2-2; TRBD1 agrees at 7 bases. V shed 5 bases and J 5 bases; nucleotides not matched to a gene: 8. The CDR3 is made up of 15 amino acids. In germline, CDR1 is MNHNS, CDR2 SASEGT.

V usage is TRBV11-3 and J usage is TRBJ2-1; possibly TRBD2 for D (6 bases). The CDR3 sequence is 15 residues long. Germline values: CDR1 SGHNT, CDR2 YENEEA. Deletions cut 2 bases from V and 1 base from J, with 9 bases between. CDR3 DNA: TGTGCCAGCAGCTTATCCGGGGGATCCTACAATGAGCAGTTCTTC. Translating gives CASSLSGGSYNEQFF.

This clone came up a few times. The chain is built from TRBV21-1 and TRBJ2-7; the D call in the table, TRBD1, was not verified against the DNA. TRBV21-1 has pseudogene status. The CDR3 consists of 13 residues. This chain's CDR3 is CARLQGTSYEQYF. In DNA form, the CDR3 reads TGTGCCAGGCTACAGGGAACCTCCTACGAGCAGTACTTC.

The CDR3 here is CASSQSRSGGGEFF. In DNA, the CDR3 is TGTGCCAGCAGCCAAAGTCGAAGCGGGGGGGGAGAGTTCTTC. The chain links TRBV14 to TRBJ2-1; 10 bases are a match to TRBD2. Germline CDR1 is SGHDN and CDR2 is FVKESK. CDR3 size: 14 residues. V lost 2 bases, J lost 14 bases, and 9 bases stayed unmatched.

The rearrangement links TRBV6-5 to TRBJ1-1; TRBD1 agrees at 7 bases. The germline CDR1 and CDR2 sequences are MNHEY and SVGAGI. Trimming cost V 1 base and J 1 base; bases outside gene matches: 3. The CDR3 is made up of 15 amino acids. The CDR3 DNA is TGTGCCAGCAGTTACTTTGGGACAGCGAACACTGAAGCTTTCTTT. Its protein is CASSYFGTANTEAFF.

V usage is TRBV6-6 and J usage is TRBJ2-7, with D perhaps TRBD2 (5 bases). CDR3 length equals 16 residues. Trimming took 0 bases from V and 3 from J, leaving 15 bases between them. Germline values: CDR1 MNHNY, CDR2 SVGAGI (reference sequence). The CDR3 DNA is TGTGCCAGCAGTTACTCCCGGGGTCCACATCGCTACGAGCAGTACTTC. Translation gives CASSYSRGPHRYEQYF.

This clone was observed a single time. The chain links TRBV7-8 to TRBJ2-7; no clear D. This CDR3 spans 15 amino acids. The germline gives CDR1 SGHVS, CDR2 FQNEAQ. The V end was cut by 3 bases, the J end by 2 bases, with 14 bases between. The CDR3 nucleotides read TGTGCCAGCAGCTTGTCCTACGGTTCGGCCTACGAGCAGTACTTC. Protein: CASSLSYGSAYEQYF.

A few counts support this clone. The V gene is TRBV11-2, the J gene TRBJ2-7, with 8 bases matching TRBD1. The CDR3 contains 19 residues. The germline CDR1 and CDR2 sequences are SGHAT and FQNNGV. V lost 1 base, J lost 2 bases, and 16 bases stayed unmatched. CDR3 sequence: CASSLVTHDDRGNPYEQYF. CDR3 coding DNA: TGTGCCAGCAGCTTAGTTACCCACGACGACAGGGGAAACCCCTACGAGCAGTACTTC.

J is TRBJ2-7 and V is TRBV5-5; TRBD2 agrees at 7 bases. The J segment lost 2 bases and the V segment lost 4 bases, leaving 6 bases of the junction unmatched. In germline, CDR1 is SGHKS, CDR2 YYEKEE (reference sequence). This CDR3 contains 14 residues. This chain's CDR3 is CASSMAGDAYEQYF. The CDR3 DNA is TGTGCCAGCAGCATGGCGGGGGATGCCTACGAGCAGTACTTC.

This chain links TRBV6-6 with TRBJ2-3, with 8 bases aligning to TRBD2. In germline, CDR1 is MNHNY, CDR2 SVGAGI (reference sequence). The ends lost 6 bases at V and 4 bases at J; junction bases unmatched: 12. This CDR3 contains 16 residues. CDR3 nucleotides: TGTGCCAGCAGGAATGCCGGGACTAGAGGTGCAGATACGCAGTATTTT. As protein: CASRNAGTRGADTQYF.

V gene TRBV12-5 combines with J gene TRBJ2-2, with 10 positions matching TRBD1. CDR3 length: 17 amino acids. CDR1 is LGHNT, CDR2 FRNRAP, per germline. The trim removed 2 bases at V and 3 bases at J, leaving 6 bases unmatched. The CDR3 nucleotides read TGTGCTAGTGGTTTGTTTGACGGGACAGGGGACACCGGGGAGCTGTTTTTT. This codes for CASGLFDGTGDTGELFF. Full variable domain (missing parts from reference TRBV12-5 and TRBJ2-2): DARVTQTPRHKVTEMGQEVTMRCQPILGHNTVFWYRQTMMQGLELLAYFRNRAPLDDSGMPKDRFSAEMPDATLATLKIQPSEPRDSAVYFCASGLFDGTGDTGELFFGEGSRLTVL.

The CDR3, as DNA: TGTGCCAGCAGCGGGTCCCGGGACAGGGACGGAGCTTTCTTT. Translating gives CASSGSRDRDGAFF. This chain joins TRBV6-6 and TRBJ1-1; TRBD1 matches 9 bases. This CDR3 contains 14 residues. Germline CDR1 is MNHNY and CDR2 is SVGAGI (reference sequence). Trimming removed 6 bases from V and 10 bases from J; junction bases left unmatched: 12.

The chain joins TRBV27 to TRBJ2-7; a possible D gene is TRBD1 (5 bases). Germline V gene sequence: CDR1 MNHEY, CDR2 SMNVEV (reference sequence). The V end lost 6 bases, the J end lost 2 bases, and 14 bases lay between the germline ends. This CDR3 has 14 residues. CDR3 sequence reads: CASSLKGFAYEQYF. CDR3 in DNA: TGTGCCAGCAGCTTGAAGGGGTTCGCCTACGAGCAGTACTTC.

This rearrangement joins TRBV5-1 to TRBJ1-1; D gene uncertain. CDR3 length equals 15 residues. The V and J ends lost 6 bases and 1 base respectively, with 16 bases between them. Germline V gene data show CDR1 as SGHRS and CDR2 as YFSETQ. The CDR3 DNA is TGCGCCAGCAACTCCGGCGGGCAAACGAACACTGAAGCTTTCTTT. As protein: CASNSGGQTNTEAFF.

The V gene is TRBV9, the J gene TRBJ2-1; unclear D gene. The CDR3 is made up of 14 amino acids. V lost 6 bases to trimming and J lost 2 bases, with 12 bases between them. Germline V gene lookup returns CDR1 SGDLS and CDR2 YYNGEE. The CDR3, as DNA: TGTGCCAGCACCGCCGGGTTCACCTACAATGAGCAGTTCTTC. Protein product: CASTAGFTYNEQFF.